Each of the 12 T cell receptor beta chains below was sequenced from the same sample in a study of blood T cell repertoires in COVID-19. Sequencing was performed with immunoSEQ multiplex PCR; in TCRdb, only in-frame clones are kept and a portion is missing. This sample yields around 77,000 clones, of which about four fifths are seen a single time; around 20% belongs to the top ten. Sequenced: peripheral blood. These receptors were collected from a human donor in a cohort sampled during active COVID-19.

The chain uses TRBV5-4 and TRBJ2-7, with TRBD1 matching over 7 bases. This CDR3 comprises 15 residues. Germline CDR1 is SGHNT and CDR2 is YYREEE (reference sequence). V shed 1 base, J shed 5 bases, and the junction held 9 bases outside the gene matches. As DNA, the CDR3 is TGTGCCAGCAGCTTGACTGGACAGGCCCGACACGAGCAGTACTTC. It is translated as CASSLTGQARHEQYF.

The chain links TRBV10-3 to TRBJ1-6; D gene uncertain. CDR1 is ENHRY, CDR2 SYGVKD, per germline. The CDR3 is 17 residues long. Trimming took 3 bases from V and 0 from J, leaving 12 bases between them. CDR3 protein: CAISEQSPSSYNSPLHF. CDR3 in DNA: TGTGCCATCAGTGAACAGTCCCCGAGCTCCTATAATTCACCCCTCCACTTT.

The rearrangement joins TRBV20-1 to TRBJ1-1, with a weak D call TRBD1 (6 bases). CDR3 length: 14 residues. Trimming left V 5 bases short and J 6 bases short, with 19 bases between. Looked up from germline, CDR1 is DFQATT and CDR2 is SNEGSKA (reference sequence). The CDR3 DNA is TGCAGTGCTCGTGGGGGCAGGTCCGGCGCTGAAGCTTTCTTT. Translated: CSARGGRSGAEAFF.

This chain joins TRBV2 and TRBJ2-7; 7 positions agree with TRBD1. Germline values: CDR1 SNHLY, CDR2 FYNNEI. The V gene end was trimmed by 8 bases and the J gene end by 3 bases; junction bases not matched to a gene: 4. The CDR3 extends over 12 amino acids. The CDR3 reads CASRDSHYEQYF. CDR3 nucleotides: TGTGCCAGCCGGGACAGTCACTACGAGCAGTACTTC.

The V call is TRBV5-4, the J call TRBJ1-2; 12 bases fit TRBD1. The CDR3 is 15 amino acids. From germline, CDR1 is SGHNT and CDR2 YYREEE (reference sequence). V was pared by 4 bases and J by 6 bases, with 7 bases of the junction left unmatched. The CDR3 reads CASSQRDRGLHGYTF. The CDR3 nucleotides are TGTGCCAGCAGCCAAAGGGACAGGGGGCTTCATGGCTACACCTTC. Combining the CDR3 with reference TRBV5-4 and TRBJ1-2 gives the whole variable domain ETGVTQSPTHLIKTRGQQVTLRCSSQSGHNTVSWYQQALGQGPQFIFQYYREEENGRGNFPPRFSGLQFPNYSSELNVNALELDDSALYLCASSQRDRGLHGYTFGSGTRLTVV.

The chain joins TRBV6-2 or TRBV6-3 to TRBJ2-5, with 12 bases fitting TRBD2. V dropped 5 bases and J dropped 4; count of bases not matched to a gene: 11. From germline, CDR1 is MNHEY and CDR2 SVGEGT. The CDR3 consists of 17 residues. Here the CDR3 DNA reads TGTGCCAGCAGTGGGATCCTCTTACTAGCGGGGGGAGAGACCCAGTACTTC. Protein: CASSGILLLAGGETQYF.

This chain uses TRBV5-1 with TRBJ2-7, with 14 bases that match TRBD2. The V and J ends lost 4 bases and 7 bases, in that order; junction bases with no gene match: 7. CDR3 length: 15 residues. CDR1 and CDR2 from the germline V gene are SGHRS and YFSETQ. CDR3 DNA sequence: TGCGCCAGCAGCCCCCGGACTAGCGGGGGGTTAGAGCAGTACTTC. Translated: CASSPRTSGGLEQYF.

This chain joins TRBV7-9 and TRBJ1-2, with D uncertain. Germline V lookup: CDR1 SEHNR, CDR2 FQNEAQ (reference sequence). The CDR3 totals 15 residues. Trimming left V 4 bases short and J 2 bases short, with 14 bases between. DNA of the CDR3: TGTGCCAGCAGCTCCAACCCCGCGTTCAACTATGGCTACACCTTC. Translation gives CASSSNPAFNYGYTF.

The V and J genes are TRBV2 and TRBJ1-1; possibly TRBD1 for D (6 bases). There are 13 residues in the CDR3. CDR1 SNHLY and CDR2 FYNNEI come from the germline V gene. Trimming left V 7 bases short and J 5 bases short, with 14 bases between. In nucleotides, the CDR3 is TGTGCCAGCACCGCCGCGGGGGCTACTGAAGCTTTCTTT. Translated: CASTAAGATEAFF.

Written as DNA, the CDR3 is TGTGCCAGCATTCGGAAAGGGACAGGGGACGATACGCAGTATTTT. This codes for CASIRKGTGDDTQYF. The genes are TRBV6-5 and TRBJ2-3; TRBD1 aligns across 10 bases. This CDR3 contains 15 residues. From germline, CDR1 is MNHEY and CDR2 SVGAGI. Unmatched junction bases numbered 10, after V lost 7 bases and J lost 6 bases.

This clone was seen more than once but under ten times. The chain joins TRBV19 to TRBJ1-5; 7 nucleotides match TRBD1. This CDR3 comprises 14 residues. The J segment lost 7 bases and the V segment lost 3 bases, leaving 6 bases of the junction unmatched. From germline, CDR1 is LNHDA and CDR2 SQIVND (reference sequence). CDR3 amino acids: CASSITRQGQPQHF. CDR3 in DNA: TGTGCCAGTAGTATCACGAGACAGGGACAGCCCCAGCATTTT.

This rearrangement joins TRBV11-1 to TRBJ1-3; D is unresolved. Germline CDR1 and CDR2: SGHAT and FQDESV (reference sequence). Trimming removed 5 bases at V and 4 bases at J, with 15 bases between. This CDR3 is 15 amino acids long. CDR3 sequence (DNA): TGTGCCAGCAGCGCTGATGGAGGGCACGGAAACACCATATATTTT. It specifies CASSADGGHGNTIYF.